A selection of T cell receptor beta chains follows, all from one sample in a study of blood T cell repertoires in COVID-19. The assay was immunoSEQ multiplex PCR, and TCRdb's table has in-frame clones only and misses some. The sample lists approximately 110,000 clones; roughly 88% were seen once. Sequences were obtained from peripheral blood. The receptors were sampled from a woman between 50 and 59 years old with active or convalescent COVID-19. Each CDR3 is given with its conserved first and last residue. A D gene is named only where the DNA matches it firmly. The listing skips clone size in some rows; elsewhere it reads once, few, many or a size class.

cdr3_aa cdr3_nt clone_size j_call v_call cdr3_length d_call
CASSLTLQGSGNTIYF TGTGCCAGCTCACTTACACTACAGGGGTCCGGAAACACCATATATTTT . TRBJ1-3 TRBV18 16 TRBD1
CASSFGAFVGNTIYF TGCGCCAGCAGCTTCGGAGCGTTCGTAGGAAACACCATATATTTT once TRBJ1-3 TRBV5-1 15 .
CASSKLPGTGTYEQYF TGTGCCAGTAGTAAACTGCCCGGGACAGGGACCTACGAGCAGTACTTC . TRBJ2-7 TRBV19 16 TRBD1
CASGLAGVGVGEQYF TGTGCCAGCGGACTAGCGGGAGTAGGAGTCGGGGAGCAGTACTTC once TRBJ2-7 TRBV27 15 TRBD2
CASSLVSRQQETQYF TGTGCCAGCAGCTTAGTCAGTCGACAGCAAGAGACCCAGTACTTC once TRBJ2-5 TRBV11-2 15 .
CASSLATGTEAFF TGTGCCAGCAGCTTAGCCACGGGCACTGAAGCTTTCTTT . TRBJ1-1 TRBV11-2 13 .
CASSLDRGSYEQYF TGTGCCAGCAGCTTAGACAGGGGGTCCTACGAGCAGTACTTC once TRBJ2-7 TRBV7-6 14 TRBD1
CASSQDGQGNTEAFF TGCGCCAGCAGCCAAGATGGGCAGGGGAACACTGAAGCTTTCTTT . TRBJ1-1 TRBV4-3 15 .
CAISSQQGSTNTGELFF TGTGCCATCAGTTCCCAACAGGGCTCTACGAACACCGGGGAGCTGTTTTTT once TRBJ2-2 TRBV10-3 17 .
CASSGTVSYHYGYTF TGTGCCAGTAGTGGGACAGTCTCTTACCACTATGGCTACACCTTC . TRBJ1-2 TRBV19 15 TRBD1